This TCR beta chain comes out of a study of blood T cell repertoires in COVID-19 (dated by TCRdb to 2018 to 2021). About the study as a whole: Collaborator samples came from the United States, Italy and Spain and covered acute and convalescent phases of COVID-19. Sample metadata almost always included a de-identified subject ID, COVID-19 status, age in years and sex. Where available, HLA class I and class II types were taken from metadata supplied by the sample provider and were not determined by assay-based typing. A freely available public database, intended as a resource for researchers studying the immune response to SARS-CoV-2, is where the repertoires were released. The samples were drawn from the first 160 participants of the ongoing ImmuneRACE study and from 1,254 subjects provided by 6 global collaborators. The prospective study material was composed of cDNA or gDNA derived from T cells, B-cell-depleted T cells, or PBMCs. The dataset comprised deeply sampled blood TCRbeta repertoires from subjects exposed to, actively infected with, or recovered from COVID-19.

In the case of this clone: Its antigen is not yet known. Base qualities are missing; no much larger clone stands one base away.

The V and J ends are trimmed by 0 bases and 7 bases, leaving 7 bases between them. Including the terminal cysteine and phenylalanine, the CDR3 comprises 12 residues. The entry retains the CDR3 DNA only, 36 bases that are in frame from base 1. In the germline V gene, CDR1 corresponds to MNHEY and CDR2 to SVGEGT. Collaborating institutions collected whole blood in K2EDTA tubes following their own protocols. For TCRbeta analysis, collaborators shipped samples as frozen whole blood, isolated PBMCs, or DNA extracted from either of those sample types. Findings and caveats that apply to the study as a whole: The amount of clinical and demographic metadata varied by source and participant and was provided uncurated.

TCRbeta CDR3 regions were amplified from genomic DNA by means of the immunoSEQ Assay, a bias-controlled multiplex PCR. On the authors' methods: Nucleated cell counts per sample were estimated from amplification of reference gene primers within the assay. To quantify the absolute abundance of each unique TCRbeta CDR3 rearrangement, sequence reads were collapsed and filtered. For each sample, productive Simpson clonality was calculated by taking the square root of Simpson's diversity index across productive rearrangements. In its TCRdb copy, this immuneACCESS table keeps in-frame sequences only and misses some clones. Where compared with another copy, unresolved V genes explain less than half of these, and the others have no known cause. Clone size and V and J calls were adopted from that table, with D and trimming inferred from the DNA. This sample is represented by 80,000 to 100,000 clones; about 95% of them were singletons. The ten top clones hold about 4.5% of the sample.

The TCR originated in a human donor with active COVID-19. The donor label of this sample is uncertain. Material: peripheral blood. The sequence is built from TRBV6-2 or TRBV6-3 and TRBJ2-7; the D gene lacks a confident call. The base sequence is TGTGCCAGCAGTTACTCCCGTTATGAGCAGTACTTC. Translated, it reads CASSYSRYEQYF.